Below, 22 T cell receptor beta chains from the same sample are listed, as sequenced in a study of Ad26.COV2.S vaccination and SARS-CoV-2 variants. Regarding treatment: about 20 received Ad26.COV2.S at low or high dose, single or two shots; several received placebo; per-sample allocation not given. Sampling occurred on day 63 after the first vaccine or placebo injection. Assay used: immunoSEQ multiplex PCR; TCRdb lists only in-frame clones, some missing. Among more than 300,000 clones listed, 70% to 90% were seen once. Material: peripheral blood, obtained in a trial of Ad26.COV2.S vaccine versus placebo. All receptors come from a person between 18 and 65 years old who received the Ad26.COV2.S COVID-19 vaccine or a placebo.

V and J are TRBV24-1 and TRBJ2-2, with D uncertain. The germline CDR1 and CDR2 sequences are KGHDR and SFDVKD. The CDR3 covers 13 residues. Trimming shortened V by 1 base and J by 8 bases, and 7 bases separated the two germline ends. The CDR3 is CATSDFGRGELFF. The CDR3 DNA reads TGTGCCACCAGTGATTTTGGAAGGGGGGAGCTGTTTTTT.

The chain links TRBV7-3 to TRBJ2-5; TRBD2 aligns across 8 bases. The J segment lost 1 base and the V segment lost 0 bases, leaving 1 base of the junction unmatched. This CDR3 is built from 15 residues. Germline values: CDR1 SGHTA, CDR2 FQGTGA. CDR3: CASSLTRGVQETQYF. The CDR3 DNA reads TGTGCCAGCAGCTTAACGCGGGGGGTCCAAGAGACCCAGTACTTC.

The table lists this clone with a few counts. CDR3 DNA sequence: TGTGCCAGCAGCTTGACAGCGGGGGGACTCAATGAGCAGTTCTTC. Translated, it gives CASSLTAGGLNEQFF. V is TRBV5-4 and J is TRBJ2-1; TRBD2 matches at 9 bases. The V and J ends lost 1 base and 6 bases, in that order; junction bases with no gene match: 5. Looked up from germline, CDR1 is SGHNT and CDR2 is YYREEE (reference sequence). This CDR3 contains 15 residues.

The rearrangement links TRBV4-1 to TRBJ1-1, with TRBD1 matching over 9 bases. CDR1 and CDR2 (germline): MGHRA, YSYEKL. The trim removed 1 base at V and 5 bases at J, leaving 2 bases unmatched. The CDR3 has 14 residues. CDR3 sequence reads: CASSQADRGTEAFF. CDR3 nucleotides: TGCGCCAGCAGCCAAGCAGACAGGGGGACTGAAGCTTTCTTT.

The V gene is TRBV2, the J gene TRBJ1-1; 9 nucleotides match TRBD1. Germline-derived CDR1 and CDR2 are SNHLY and FYNNEI. After removal of 8 bases from V and 4 bases from J, the junction contained 8 bases not matched to a gene. This CDR3 is 14 amino acids long. The CDR3 spells CASGRDREATEAFF. The DNA of the CDR3 is TGTGCCAGCGGACGGGACAGGGAAGCCACTGAAGCTTTCTTT.

V and J are TRBV2 and TRBJ1-5; D is undetermined. This CDR3 region has 16 residues. V lost 9 bases, J lost 2 bases, and 20 bases lay in between. Germline V gives CDR1 SNHLY, CDR2 FYNNEI. CDR3 nucleotide sequence: TGTGCCAGGATACCCAGCCCGGGTCTACGCAATCAGCCCCAGCATTTT. It codes for CARIPSPGLRNQPQHF.

The J gene is TRBJ2-6, the V gene TRBV5-1, with D uncertain. V was cut by 3 bases and J by 0 bases, with 4 bases left in between. CDR3 length: 14 amino acids. CDR1 and CDR2 from the germline V gene are SGHRS and YFSETQ. This CDR3 is CASSSISGANVLTF. CDR3 coding DNA: TGCGCCAGCAGCTCAATCTCTGGGGCCAACGTCCTGACTTTC.

The table lists this clone with a count of one. The sample carries other DNA sequences with the same CDR3. This sequence joins TRBV9 and TRBJ2-1; no definite D call. The V and J ends lost 7 bases and 0 bases respectively, with 11 bases between them. CDR1 is SGDLS and CDR2 is YYNGEE in the germline V gene. The CDR3 spans 14 residues. The CDR3 nucleotides read TGTGCCAGCCGCCCTCTGAGCTCCTACAATGAGCAGTTCTTC. Its protein product is CASRPLSSYNEQFF.

This clone appeared once. J is TRBJ1-1 and V is TRBV5-6; a weak D match, TRBD1 (5 bases). The V end was cut by 0 bases, the J end by 7 bases, with 7 bases between. This CDR3 spans 12 amino acids. Germline V gives CDR1 SGHDT, CDR2 YYEEEE. Here the CDR3 DNA reads TGTGCCAGCAGCTTGGATCAGGGTGAAGCTTTCTTT. Amino acids: CASSLDQGEAFF.

This chain joins TRBV5-1 and TRBJ1-2; 9 positions match TRBD1. Trimming cost V 0 bases and J 3 bases; bases outside gene matches: 3. The germline CDR1 and CDR2 sequences are SGHRS and YFSETQ. This CDR3 spans 15 amino acids. CDR3 loop: CASSLDRGQDYGYTF. As DNA, the CDR3 is TGCGCCAGCAGCTTGGACAGGGGGCAAGACTATGGCTACACCTTC.

This clone has a single count. This chain joins TRBV10-2 and TRBJ2-1; 14 positions agree with TRBD2. This CDR3 has 15 amino acids. Germline CDR1 WSHSY, CDR2 SAAADI. After removal of 6 bases from V and 8 bases from J, the junction contained 6 bases not matched to a gene. The CDR3 DNA sequence: TGCGCCAGCAGGACCGGGACTAGCGGGGGATATGAGCAGTTCTTC. It yields the protein CASRTGTSGGYEQFF.

The rearrangement uses TRBV11-3 and TRBJ2-1, with D unresolved. Germline CDR1 reads SGHNT; CDR2 reads YENEEA. V was cut by 5 bases and J by 10 bases, with 12 bases left in between. The CDR3 covers 12 residues. The CDR3 region is CASSPGSTEQFF. The CDR3 nucleotides are TGTGCCAGCAGCCCAGGCTCGACCGAGCAGTTCTTC.

The rearrangement uses TRBV5-1 and TRBJ2-1; 12 bases match TRBD2. CDR3 length: 16 amino acids. V dropped 7 bases and J dropped 6; count of bases not matched to a gene: 11. Germline CDR1 and CDR2: SGHRS and YFSETQ. The CDR3 sequence is CASLRSLAGGGNEQFF. CDR3 coding DNA: TGCGCCAGCCTCCGGTCACTAGCGGGAGGCGGCAATGAGCAGTTCTTC.

The V gene is TRBV11-1, the J gene TRBJ1-6, with D possibly matching TRBD1 (6 bases). The CDR3 is 15 residues long. Germline loops: CDR1 SGHAT, CDR2 FQDESV (reference sequence). Trimming left V 5 bases short and J 7 bases short, with 15 bases between. DNA of the CDR3: TGTGCCAGCAGCCGCAGAAGGGGGAGGAATTCACCCCTCCACTTT. This translates into CASSRRRGRNSPLHF.

The V and J genes are TRBV25-1 and TRBJ1-1; D call uncertain. The V gene lost 5 bases and the J gene lost 1 base, with 8 bases spanning the gap. The V gene's germline CDR1 is MGHDK and CDR2 SYGVNS. CDR3 size: 13 residues. The chain's CDR3 is CASSSTANTEAFF. As DNA, the CDR3 is TGTGCCAGCAGTAGCACAGCGAACACTGAAGCTTTCTTT.

V usage is TRBV5-1 and J usage is TRBJ2-2; TRBD1 agrees at 7 bases. The germline V gene has CDR1 SGHRS and CDR2 YFSETQ. Trimming at V came to 6 bases and at J to 4 bases, leaving 6 bases not matched to a gene. CDR3 length: 14 residues. Written as DNA, the CDR3 is TGCGCCAGCAAACGATCAGGGGGCACCGGGGAGCTGTTTTTT. Translation gives CASKRSGGTGELFF. The full variable domain, with the rest looked up from reference TRBV5-1 and TRBJ2-2, is KAGVTQTPRYLIKTRGQQVTLSCSPISGHRSVSWYQQTPGQGLQFLFEYFSETQRNKGNFPGRFSGRQFSNSRSEMNVSTLELGDSALYLCASKRSGGTGELFFGEGSRLTVL.

The V call is TRBV6-5, the J call TRBJ2-7; no reliable D call. The CDR3 loop spans 15 amino acids. The V end was cut by 2 bases, the J end by 2 bases, with 13 bases between. Germline lookup yields CDR1 MNHEY and CDR2 SVGAGI. The CDR3: CASSYRPGQPYEQYF. The CDR3 coding sequence is TGTGCCAGCAGTTACCGGCCAGGTCAGCCCTACGAGCAGTACTTC.

This chain uses TRBV7-2 with TRBJ2-7, with 11 bases lining up with TRBD2. The CDR3 is made up of 18 amino acids. V lost 5 bases, J lost 2 bases, and 14 bases stayed unmatched. Germline CDR1 SGHTA, CDR2 FQGNSA. CDR3 bases: TGTGCCAGCAGCCCGGCCCCTAGCGGGGGGCCCATAACCTACGAGCAGTACTTC. It yields the protein CASSPAPSGGPITYEQYF.

The V gene is TRBV19, the J gene TRBJ1-1; 11 positions agree with TRBD1. The CDR3 has 13 amino acids. Germline V gene sequence: CDR1 LNHDA, CDR2 SQIVND (reference sequence). V was pared by 8 bases and J by 5 bases, with 4 bases of the junction left unmatched. In nucleotides, the CDR3 is TGTGCCAGTGGGACAGGGGGGAATACTGAAGCTTTCTTT. Translation gives CASGTGGNTEAFF.

The chain is built from TRBV19 and TRBJ2-3, with 7 bases aligning to TRBD1. In germline, CDR1 is LNHDA, CDR2 SQIVND (reference sequence). This CDR3 is built from 15 residues. V was clipped by 6 bases and J by 0 bases; unmatched bases: 6. DNA of the CDR3: TGTGCCAGTAGCCCAGGGGGTACTAGCACAGATACGCAGTATTTT. Translated: CASSPGGTSTDTQYF.

The chain has TRBV7-8 and TRBJ2-4, with D perhaps TRBD2 (6 bases). V was shortened by 3 bases and J by 7 bases, with 13 bases between the two germline ends. The length of the CDR3 is 14 residues. Germline-derived CDR1 and CDR2 are SGHVS and FQNEAQ. DNA of the CDR3: TGTGCCAGCAGCTTGGGACTGGATGGGAACATTCAGTACTTC. Translating gives CASSLGLDGNIQYF.

The chain uses TRBV18 and TRBJ1-1; 8 bases align to TRBD1. CDR1 and CDR2 (germline): KGHSH, LQKENI. The CDR3 has 15 residues. The ends lost 2 bases at V and 1 base at J; junction bases unmatched: 3. CDR3 sequence: CASSPMGQENTEAFF. The CDR3 region has the DNA TGTGCCAGCTCACCAATGGGACAGGAGAACACTGAAGCTTTCTTT.